This TCR beta chain was documented in a study of response to subunit inactivated influenza vaccine. Overall study findings and caveats: Researchers suggested that each seasonal influenza vaccination recruits few new T cells.

The J segment lost 0 bases and the V segment lost 0 bases, leaving 2 bases of the junction unmatched. Germline assignment: CDR1 MNHEY and CDR2 SVGAGI. The CDR3 contains 17 residues. MiXCR, applied by TCRdb to the RT-PCR reads, yields one record per CDR3 protein. The profile shows over 450,000 distinct CDR3 sequences, about an eighth of them singletons. This clonotype has ten or more counts. Antigen: not known. The TCR comes from a man over 45 who received an inactivated influenza vaccine. Sample: PBMCs from blood, taken about 40 days after vaccination. This chain links TRBV6-5 with TRBJ2-4; 10 bases fit TRBD2. CDR3 in amino acids: CASSYSRTSGAKNIQYF. CDR3 sequence (DNA): TGTGCCAGCAGTTACTCGAGGACTAGCGGAGCCAAAAACATTCAGTACTTC.